This TCR beta chain was retrieved from a study of T cells in Graves' hyperthyroidism and ophthalmopathy. Researchers amplified the TCR beta CDR3 regions from RNA transcripts. TCR CDR3 underwent first-round RT-PCR with the HTBI primer set. One entry per CDR3 protein results from TCRdb running MiXCR on the multiplex PCR reads. The sample yields a few hundred thousand distinct CDR3 sequences, 15% to 19% seen once. General study points: Ophthalmopathy was model-predicted a median about six months pre-onset.

This CDR3 has 15 amino acids. Germline lookup yields CDR1 MNHNS and CDR2 SASEGT. V lost 6 bases, J lost 8 bases, and 19 bases lay in between. Concerning this clonotype: Its antigen is currently unknown.

J is TRBJ2-2 and V is TRBV6-1; D may match TRBD1 or TRBD2 (5 bases each). This receptor was obtained from a young woman with Graves' hyperthyroidism that later progressed to Graves' ophthalmopathy. The sequencing sample was made of blood. The CDR3 DNA is TGTGCCAGCAGCACGGACCTCTCCGGGGCAGGGGAGCTGTTTTTT. This codes for CASSTDLSGAGELFF.